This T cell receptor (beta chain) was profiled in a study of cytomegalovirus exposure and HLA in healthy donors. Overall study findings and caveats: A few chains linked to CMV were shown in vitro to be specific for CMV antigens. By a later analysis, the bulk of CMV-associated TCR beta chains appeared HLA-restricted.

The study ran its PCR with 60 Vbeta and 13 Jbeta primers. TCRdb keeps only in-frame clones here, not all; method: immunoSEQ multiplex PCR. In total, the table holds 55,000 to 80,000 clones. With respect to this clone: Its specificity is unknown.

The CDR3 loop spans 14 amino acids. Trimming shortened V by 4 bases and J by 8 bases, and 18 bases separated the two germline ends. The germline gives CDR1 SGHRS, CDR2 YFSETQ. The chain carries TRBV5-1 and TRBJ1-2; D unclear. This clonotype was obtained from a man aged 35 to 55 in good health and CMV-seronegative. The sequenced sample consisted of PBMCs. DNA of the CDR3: TGCGCCAGCAGCCCTCCGGGAAAACGAAGGGGCTACACCTTC. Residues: CASSPPGKRRGYTF.